The next 10 T cell receptor beta chains were all read from a single sample in a study of blood T cell repertoires in COVID-19. Sequenced by immunoSEQ multiplex PCR; TCRdb stores in-frame clones only, minus some. The sample lists around 200,000 clones, less than 90% occurring once. Sequencing was done on a sample of PBMCs or T cells enriched from blood (not recorded which). The receptors were sampled from a woman in her twenties or thirties who had been exposed to COVID-19.

The gene calls are TRBV11-3 and TRBJ1-3; D is unclear. The V and J ends lost 5 bases and 10 bases respectively, with 9 bases between them. Germline CDR1 reads SGHNT; CDR2 reads YENEEA. This CDR3 contains 11 residues. The CDR3 DNA follows: TGTGCCAGCAGCCTTAAAGAGACCATATATTTT. This gives the protein CASSLKETIYF.

This chain joins TRBV6-5 and TRBJ1-2; 10 bases align to TRBD1. From germline, CDR1 is MNHEY and CDR2 SVGAGI. V shed 6 bases and J 5 bases; nucleotides not matched to a gene: 6. There are 14 residues in the CDR3. CDR3 region: CASRLGTGAYGYTF. Here the CDR3 DNA reads TGTGCCAGCAGACTTGGGACAGGGGCTTATGGCTACACCTTC.

This CDR3 is CASSQGQAGGDTQYF. The DNA for the CDR3 is TGTGCCAGCAGCCAAGGTCAAGCGGGGGGCGATACGCAGTATTTT. The J gene is TRBJ2-3, the V gene TRBV4-2; TRBD2 agrees at 9 bases. V trimming: 1 base; J trimming: 6 bases; junction bases outside the gene matches: 5. The CDR3 spans 15 residues. Germline assignment: CDR1 LGHNA and CDR2 YNFKEQ.

In DNA form, the CDR3 reads TGCAGCGCCAGGGACTACAATACCGAAAAACTGTTTTTT. It is translated as CSARDYNTEKLFF. This chain joins TRBV29-1 and TRBJ1-4; a possible D gene is TRBD1 (5 bases). Germline CDR1 reads SQVTM; CDR2 reads ANQGSEA. CDR3 length equals 13 residues. The V gene lost 7 bases and the J gene lost 8 bases, with 17 bases spanning the gap.

This chain uses TRBV18 with TRBJ1-5; no definite D call. Germline lookup yields CDR1 KGHSH and CDR2 LQKENI. The V end lost 4 bases, the J end lost 6 bases, and 7 bases lay between the germline ends. The CDR3 extends over 12 amino acids. The CDR3, as DNA: TGTGCCAGCTCACGAGAGGGTCAGCCCCAGCATTTT. It is translated as CASSREGQPQHF.

The chain employs TRBV25-1 and TRBJ1-1; no reliable D call. V lost 5 bases to trimming and J lost 0 bases, with 4 bases between them. The germline V gene has CDR1 MGHDK and CDR2 SYGVNS. The CDR3 totals 12 residues. The CDR3 DNA reads as TGTGCCAGCAGTTCAGTGAACACTGAAGCTTTCTTT. Translating gives CASSSVNTEAFF.

The chain uses TRBV30 and TRBJ1-3; D not resolved. CDR1 and CDR2 (germline): GTSNPN, SVGIG (reference sequence). V was clipped by 3 bases and J by 2 bases, with 8 bases between them. The CDR3 consists of 13 residues. This CDR3 reads CAWRNGAGNTIYF. CDR3 DNA sequence: TGTGCCTGGAGAAACGGGGCTGGAAACACCATATATTTT.

The chain is built from TRBV19 and TRBJ1-2; TRBD1 agrees at 11 bases. With 5 bases clipped from V and 7 bases from J, the junction kept 15 bases outside the gene matches. The CDR3 sequence is 17 residues long. Germline values: CDR1 LNHDA, CDR2 SQIVND (reference sequence). CDR3 loop: CASSSNRLGQGAIGYTF. The CDR3 nucleotides read TGTGCCAGTAGTTCCAATAGGCTCGGACAGGGGGCGATTGGCTACACCTTC.

The genes are TRBV7-2 and TRBJ2-2; TRBD2 matches at 10 bases. Germline CDR1 reads SGHTA; CDR2 reads FQGNSA. CDR3 length: 16 amino acids. V lost 6 bases, J lost 6 bases, and 10 bases stayed unmatched. CDR3 region: CASSPKRGGPSGELFF. CDR3 bases: TGTGCCAGCAGTCCTAAGCGGGGGGGCCCGTCCGGGGAGCTGTTTTTT. Complete variable domain (other parts from reference TRBV7-2 and TRBJ2-2): GAGVSQSPSNKVTEKGKDVELRCDPISGHTALYWYRQSLGQGLEFLIYFQGNSAPDKSGLPSDRFSAERTGGSVSTLTIQRTQQEDSAVYLCASSPKRGGPSGELFFGEGSRLTVL.

This chain connects TRBV19 to TRBJ2-5; TRBD2 matches 16 bases. The junction had 9 bases not matched to a gene; V was cut back by 7 bases and J by 7 bases. The V gene's germline CDR1 is LNHDA and CDR2 SQIVND (reference sequence). CDR3 length equals 16 residues. The DNA for the CDR3 is TGTGCCAGTAAGGGACTAGCGGGGGGGACCCTCGGGACCCAGTACTTC. Protein product: CASKGLAGGTLGTQYF.